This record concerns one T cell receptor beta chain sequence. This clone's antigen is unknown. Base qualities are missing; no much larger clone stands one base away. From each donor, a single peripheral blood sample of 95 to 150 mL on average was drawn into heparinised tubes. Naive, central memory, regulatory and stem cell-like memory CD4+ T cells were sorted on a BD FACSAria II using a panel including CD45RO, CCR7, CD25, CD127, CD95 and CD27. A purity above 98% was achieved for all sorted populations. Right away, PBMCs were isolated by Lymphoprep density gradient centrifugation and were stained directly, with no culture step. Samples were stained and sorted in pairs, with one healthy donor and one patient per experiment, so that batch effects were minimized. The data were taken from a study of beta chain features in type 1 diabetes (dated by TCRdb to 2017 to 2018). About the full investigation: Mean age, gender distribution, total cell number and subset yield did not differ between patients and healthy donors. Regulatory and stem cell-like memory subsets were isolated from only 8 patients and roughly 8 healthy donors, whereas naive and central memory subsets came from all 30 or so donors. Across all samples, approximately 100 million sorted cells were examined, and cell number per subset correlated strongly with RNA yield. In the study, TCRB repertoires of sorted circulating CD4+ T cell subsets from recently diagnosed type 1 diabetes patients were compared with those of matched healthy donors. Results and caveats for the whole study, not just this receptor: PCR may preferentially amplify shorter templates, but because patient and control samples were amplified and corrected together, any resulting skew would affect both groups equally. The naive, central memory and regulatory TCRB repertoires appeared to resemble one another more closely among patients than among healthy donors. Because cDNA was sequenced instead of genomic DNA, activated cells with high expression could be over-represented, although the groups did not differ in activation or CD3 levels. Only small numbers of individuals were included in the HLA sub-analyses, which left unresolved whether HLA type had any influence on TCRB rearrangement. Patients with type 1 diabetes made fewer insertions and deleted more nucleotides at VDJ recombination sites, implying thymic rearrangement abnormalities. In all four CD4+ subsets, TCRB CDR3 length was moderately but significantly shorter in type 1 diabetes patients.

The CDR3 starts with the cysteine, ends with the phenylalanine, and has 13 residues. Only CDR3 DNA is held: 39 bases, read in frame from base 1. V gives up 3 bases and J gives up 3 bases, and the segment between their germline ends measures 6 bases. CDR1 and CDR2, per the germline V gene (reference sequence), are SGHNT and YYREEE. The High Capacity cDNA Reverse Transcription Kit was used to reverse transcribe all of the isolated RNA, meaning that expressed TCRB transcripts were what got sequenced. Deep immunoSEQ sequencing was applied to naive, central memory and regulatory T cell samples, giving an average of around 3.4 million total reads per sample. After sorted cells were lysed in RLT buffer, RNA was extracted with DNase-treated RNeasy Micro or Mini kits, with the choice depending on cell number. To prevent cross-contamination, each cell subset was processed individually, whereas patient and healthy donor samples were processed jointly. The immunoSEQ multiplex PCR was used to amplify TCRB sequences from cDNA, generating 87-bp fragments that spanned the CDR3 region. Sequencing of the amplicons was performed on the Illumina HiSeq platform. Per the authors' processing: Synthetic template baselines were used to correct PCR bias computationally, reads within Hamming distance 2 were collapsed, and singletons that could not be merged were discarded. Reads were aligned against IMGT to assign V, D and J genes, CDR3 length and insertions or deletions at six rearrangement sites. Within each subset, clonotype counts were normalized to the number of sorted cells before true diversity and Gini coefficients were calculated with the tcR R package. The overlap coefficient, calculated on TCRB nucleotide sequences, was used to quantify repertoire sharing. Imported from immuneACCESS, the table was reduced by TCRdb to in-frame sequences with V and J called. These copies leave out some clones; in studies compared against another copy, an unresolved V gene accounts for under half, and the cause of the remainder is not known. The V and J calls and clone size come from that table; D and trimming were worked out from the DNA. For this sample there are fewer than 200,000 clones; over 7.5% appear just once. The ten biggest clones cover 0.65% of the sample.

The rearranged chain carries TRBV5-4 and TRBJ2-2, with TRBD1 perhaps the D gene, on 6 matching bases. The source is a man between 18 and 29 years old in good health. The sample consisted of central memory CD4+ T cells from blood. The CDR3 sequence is CASSWTDTGELFF. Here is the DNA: TGTGCCAGCAGCTGGACAGACACCGGGGAGCTGTTTTTT.